The 8 T cell receptor beta chains in this list originate from one sample, sequenced in a study of cytomegalovirus exposure and HLA in healthy donors. The PCR used 60 Vbeta and 13 Jbeta primers. The assay was immunoSEQ multiplex PCR, and TCRdb's table has in-frame clones only and misses some. This table holds 150,000 or so clones. The specimen sequenced was PBMCs. These receptors all come from a woman aged 45-65 years in good health and CMV-seronegative.

The V gene is TRBV28, the J gene TRBJ2-2, with 7 bases lining up with TRBD2. Germline CDR1 and CDR2: MDHEN and SYDVKM. Trimming removed 10 bases from V and 1 base from J; junction bases left unmatched: 3. The CDR3 totals 13 residues. CDR3 residues: CAKSGGNTGELFF. CDR3 DNA: TGTGCCAAATCGGGGGGGAACACCGGGGAGCTGTTTTTT.

CDR3 loop: CASSSGQGRTEAFF. In nucleotides, the CDR3 is TGCGCCAGCAGCTCTGGACAGGGGCGGACTGAAGCTTTCTTT. The chain recombines TRBV5-1 with TRBJ1-1; 9 bases map to TRBD1. After removal of 3 bases from V and 5 bases from J, the junction contained 5 bases not matched to a gene. The CDR3 has 14 amino acids. The germline CDR1 and CDR2 sequences are SGHRS and YFSETQ. Together with reference TRBV5-1 and TRBJ1-1, the CDR3 gives the full variable domain: KAGVTQTPRYLIKTRGQQVTLSCSPISGHRSVSWYQQTPGQGLQFLFEYFSETQRNKGNFPGRFSGRQFSNSRSEMNVSTLELGDSALYLCASSSGQGRTEAFFGQGTRLTVV.

This chain uses TRBV5-1 with TRBJ1-2; D is uncertain. Trimming took 0 bases from V and 5 from J, leaving 8 bases between them. CDR1 is SGHRS and CDR2 is YFSETQ in the germline V gene. The CDR3 length is 13 residues. DNA for the CDR3: TGCGCCAGCAGCTTGGACAGAACTTATGGCTACACCTTC. Amino acid sequence: CASSLDRTYGYTF.

The CDR3: CASSPSSGIYEQYF. CDR3 DNA sequence: TGTGCCAGCTCACCATCTAGCGGGATATACGAGCAGTACTTC. The rearrangement links TRBV18 to TRBJ2-7; 9 nucleotides line up with TRBD2. The germline CDR1 and CDR2 sequences are KGHSH and LQKENI. Trimming cost V 2 bases and J 4 bases; bases outside gene matches: 3. The length of the CDR3 is 14 residues.

The V and J genes are TRBV2 and TRBJ2-1; 10 bases agree with TRBD2. This CDR3 contains 14 residues. Germline CDR1 is SNHLY and CDR2 is FYNNEI. J was trimmed by 4 bases and V by 6 bases; bases with no gene match: 3. The CDR3 DNA reads as TGTGCCAGCAGAGAGACTAGCGGGTACAATGAGCAGTTCTTC. It specifies CASRETSGYNEQFF. The variable domain in full, completed from reference TRBV2 and TRBJ2-1, reads EPEVTQTPSHQVTQMGQEVILRCVPISNHLYFYWYRQILGQKVEFLVSFYNNEISEKSEIFDDQFSVERPDGSNFTLKIRSTKLEDSAMYFCASRETSGYNEQFFGPGTRLTVL.

The chain has TRBV7-2 and TRBJ2-2; 7 bases map to TRBD2. After removal of 4 bases from V and 5 bases from J, the junction contained 10 bases not matched to a gene. There are 16 residues in the CDR3. CDR1 SGHTA and CDR2 FQGNSA come from the germline V gene. Here the CDR3 reads CASSSPFAGVTGELFF. Here the CDR3 DNA reads TGTGCCAGCAGCTCTCCCTTCGCGGGGGTAACCGGGGAGCTGTTTTTT.

The J gene is TRBJ1-2, the V gene TRBV29-1; D call uncertain. CDR3 length: 11 amino acids. The germline CDR1 and CDR2 sequences are SQVTM and ANQGSEA. V was cut by 3 bases and J by 3 bases, with 5 bases left in between. The CDR3 is CSVDHDYGYTF. CDR3 bases: TGCAGCGTTGACCATGACTATGGCTACACCTTC.

The gene calls are TRBV4-2 and TRBJ1-4; D uncertain. This CDR3 is built from 13 residues. Trimming removed 1 base at V and 8 bases at J, with 8 bases between. Germline V gene data show CDR1 as LGHNA and CDR2 as YNFKEQ. The CDR3 region has the DNA TGTGCCAGCAGCCAAGGGGGAGACGAAAAACTGTTTTTT. This sequence encodes CASSQGGDEKLFF.